This record looks at one T cell receptor (beta chain) sequence and its context. As yet, its antigen is unknown. This entry belongs to a study of T cells in localized non-small cell lung cancer. Findings and caveats of the study: Among the top 100 tumor clones, a median about 58 appeared in adjacent lung. Clonality peaked in uninvolved adjacent lung rather than tumor.

Germline V gives CDR1 SQVTM, CDR2 ANQGSEA. The CDR3 sequence is 12 residues long. J gave up 3 bases and V 7 bases, and 5 bases lay outside the gene matches. Data came from immunoSEQ multiplex PCR; TCRdb stores just in-frame clones and leaves some out. The sample records thousands of clones, under 25% being singletons. Here the sequenced sample was lung tumor tissue, taken before any cancer treatment. This chain connects TRBV29-1 to TRBJ1-1, with 7 nucleotides matching TRBD1. The clonotype comes from a male donor aged 60 or older with stage I lung adenocarcinoma. CDR3 bases: TGCAGCGCCAGACAGGGAGACACTGAAGCTTTCTTT. As protein: CSARQGDTEAFF.